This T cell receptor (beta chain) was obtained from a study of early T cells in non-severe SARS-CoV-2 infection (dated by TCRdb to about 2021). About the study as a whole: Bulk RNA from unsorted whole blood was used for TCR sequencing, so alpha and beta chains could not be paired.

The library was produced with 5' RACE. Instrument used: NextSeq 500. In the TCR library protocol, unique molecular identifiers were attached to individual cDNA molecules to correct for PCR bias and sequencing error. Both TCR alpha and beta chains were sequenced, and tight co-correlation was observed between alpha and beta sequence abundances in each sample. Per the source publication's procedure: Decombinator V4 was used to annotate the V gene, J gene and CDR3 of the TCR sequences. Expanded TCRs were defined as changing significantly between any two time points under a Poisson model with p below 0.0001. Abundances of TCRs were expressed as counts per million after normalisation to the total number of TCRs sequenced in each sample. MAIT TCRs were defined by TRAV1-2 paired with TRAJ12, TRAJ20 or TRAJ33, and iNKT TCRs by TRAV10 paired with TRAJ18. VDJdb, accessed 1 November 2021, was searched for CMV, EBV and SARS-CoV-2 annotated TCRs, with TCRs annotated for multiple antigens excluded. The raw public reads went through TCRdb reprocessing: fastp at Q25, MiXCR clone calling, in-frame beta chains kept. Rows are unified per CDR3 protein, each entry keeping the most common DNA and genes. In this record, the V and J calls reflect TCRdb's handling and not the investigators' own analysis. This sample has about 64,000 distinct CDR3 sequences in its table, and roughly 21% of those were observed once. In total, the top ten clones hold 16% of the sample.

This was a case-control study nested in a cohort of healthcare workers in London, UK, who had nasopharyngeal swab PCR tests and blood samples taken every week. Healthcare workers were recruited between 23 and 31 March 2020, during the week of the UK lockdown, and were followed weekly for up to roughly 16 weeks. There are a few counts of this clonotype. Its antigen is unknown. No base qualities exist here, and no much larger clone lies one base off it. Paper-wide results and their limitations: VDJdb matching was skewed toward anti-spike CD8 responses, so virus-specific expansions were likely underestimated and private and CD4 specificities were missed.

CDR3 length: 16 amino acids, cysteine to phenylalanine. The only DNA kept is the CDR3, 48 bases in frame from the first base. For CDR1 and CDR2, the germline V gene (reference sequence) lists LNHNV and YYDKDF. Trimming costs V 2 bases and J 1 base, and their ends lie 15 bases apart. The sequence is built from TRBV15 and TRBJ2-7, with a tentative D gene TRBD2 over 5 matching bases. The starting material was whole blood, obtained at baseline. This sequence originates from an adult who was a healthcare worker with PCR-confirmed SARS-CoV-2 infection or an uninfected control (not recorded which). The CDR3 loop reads CATSRIYSDISYEQYF. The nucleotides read TGTGCCACCAGCAGAATCTATAGCGACATTTCCTACGAGCAGTACTTC.